The present T cell receptor beta chain was sequenced within a study of naive and memory T cell subsets. Cells stained for CD3, CD4, CD8, CD45RA, CD27 and viability were sorted into four CD45RA/CD27 subsets. The beta constant-region primer was an equimolar mix of two oligonucleotides covering TRBC1 and TRBC2. Four rounds of PCR amplified the ligated cDNA using nested alpha and beta constant-region primers plus SP2. In TCRdb, the UMI-ligation and nested PCR reads were re-called with MiXCR into one record per CDR3 protein. The table lists 150,000 or so distinct CDR3 sequences, 22% of them singletons. Worth noting for this clonotype: The antigen remains unidentified.

The CDR3 is 14 residues long. Germline CDR1 DFQATT, CDR2 SNEGSKA (reference sequence). The germline V and J ends were trimmed by 4 bases and 2 bases, with 15 bases remaining between them. Study-wide results and caveats: Especially in CD8 cells, naive repertoires contained a few larger clonotypes, possibly CD45RA-re-expressing memory cells.

The specimen sequenced was naive CD4+ T cells from blood. The chain uses TRBV20-1 and TRBJ2-7; a possible D gene is TRBD1 (5 bases). The clonotype comes from a human donor in good health. The CDR3 here is CSATVAGMAYEQYF. In nucleotides, the CDR3 is TGCAGTGCTACGGTTGCAGGGATGGCCTACGAGCAGTACTTC.